The 5 T cell receptor beta chains listed next were all sequenced from one sample in a study of T cell changes during pregnancy in multiple sclerosis. TCRdb keeps only in-frame clones here, not all; method: immunoSEQ multiplex PCR. The sample consists of some 41,000 clones, 80% to 90% of them appearing once. Sequenced material: CD4+ T cells from peripheral blood mononuclear cells, taken in the first trimester of pregnancy. Receptors originate from a female donor with multiple sclerosis, enrolled in a pregnancy study.

The chain carries TRBV11-2 and TRBJ1-4; D not resolved. CDR1 SGHAT and CDR2 FQNNGV come from the germline V gene. The CDR3 contains 15 residues. V lost 1 base to trimming and J lost 8 bases, with 14 bases between them. The CDR3 coding sequence is TGTGCCAGCAGCTTAGTGTACGGGTTAGGAGAAAAACTGTTTTTT. Translated, it gives CASSLVYGLGEKLFF.

The V call is TRBV27, the J call TRBJ2-7; D is ambiguous. Per germline, CDR1 MNHEY and CDR2 SMNVEV (reference sequence). Between the trimmed V and J ends, which lost 3 bases and 5 bases, there was a span of 14 bases. This CDR3 comprises 14 residues. CDR3 in amino acids: CASSFSAGKNEQYF. The CDR3 DNA sequence: TGTGCCAGCAGTTTCTCTGCAGGAAAAAACGAGCAGTACTTC.

CDR3 sequence: CASSLAGGPYEQFF. CDR3 bases: TGTGCCAGTAGTTTGGCGGGAGGGCCCTATGAGCAGTTCTTC. The chain joins TRBV19 to TRBJ2-1; 9 nucleotides align to TRBD2. This CDR3 is built from 14 residues. The V and J ends lost 5 bases and 8 bases, in that order; junction bases with no gene match: 7. Germline CDR1 is LNHDA and CDR2 is SQIVND (reference sequence).

The V call is TRBV13, the J call TRBJ1-2; TRBD1 agrees at 11 bases. CDR1 is PRHDT, CDR2 FYEKMQ, per germline (reference sequence). With 5 bases clipped from V and 7 bases from J, the junction kept 6 bases outside the gene matches. The CDR3 covers 14 residues. CDR3 nucleotide sequence: TGTGCCAGCAGCCTATACGGGACAGGGGGTGGCTACACCTTC. The encoded protein is CASSLYGTGGGYTF.

The gene calls are TRBV19 and TRBJ1-1; 8 nucleotides line up with TRBD1. The germline V gene has CDR1 LNHDA and CDR2 SQIVND (reference sequence). CDR3 length equals 16 residues. With 6 bases clipped from V and 3 bases from J, the junction kept 12 bases outside the gene matches. CDR3 residues: CASRIGQGVRDTEAFF. The CDR3 DNA sequence: TGTGCCAGTAGGATCGGACAGGGAGTAAGGGACACTGAAGCTTTCTTT.